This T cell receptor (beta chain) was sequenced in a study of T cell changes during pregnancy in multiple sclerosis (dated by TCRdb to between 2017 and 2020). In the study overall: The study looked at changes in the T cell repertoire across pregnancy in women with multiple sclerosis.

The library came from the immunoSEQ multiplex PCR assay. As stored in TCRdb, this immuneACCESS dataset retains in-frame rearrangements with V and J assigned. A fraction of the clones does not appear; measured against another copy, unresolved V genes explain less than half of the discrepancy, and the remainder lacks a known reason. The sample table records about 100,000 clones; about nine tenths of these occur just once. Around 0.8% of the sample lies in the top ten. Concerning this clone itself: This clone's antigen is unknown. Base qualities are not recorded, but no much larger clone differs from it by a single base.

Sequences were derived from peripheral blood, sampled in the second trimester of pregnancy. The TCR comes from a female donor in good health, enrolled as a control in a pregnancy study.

The bases read TGTGCCAGCGGGGACAGGCTCCGCGTCGACGAGCAGTACTTC. The translation is CASGDRLRVDEQYF. The chain uses TRBV6-6 and TRBJ2-7; the central 8 bases match TRBD1. Per the germline V gene (reference sequence), MNHNY is the CDR1 and SVGAGI is the CDR2. From the cysteine through the phenylalanine, the CDR3 covers 14 amino acids. Just CDR3 DNA is preserved here, 42 bases in frame from base 1. Trimmed from V: 8 bases; trimmed from J: 5 bases; junction bases lacking a gene match: 11.